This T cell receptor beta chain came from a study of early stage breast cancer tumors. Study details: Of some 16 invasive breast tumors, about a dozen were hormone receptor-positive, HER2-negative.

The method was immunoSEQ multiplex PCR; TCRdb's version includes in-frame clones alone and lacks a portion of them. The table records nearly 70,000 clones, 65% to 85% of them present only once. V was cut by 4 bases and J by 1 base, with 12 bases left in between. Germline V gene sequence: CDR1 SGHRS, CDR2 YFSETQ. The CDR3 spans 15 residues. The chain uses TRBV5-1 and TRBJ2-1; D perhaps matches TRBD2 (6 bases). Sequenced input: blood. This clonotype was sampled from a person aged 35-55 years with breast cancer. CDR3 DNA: TGCGCCAGCAGCCTGACGGGGGAGTCCTACAATGAGCAGTTCTTC. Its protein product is CASSLTGESYNEQFF.